Described below is a single TCR beta chain sequence and its context. These data originate in a study of T cell clones after liver transplantation. Only in-frame clones appear in the TCRdb table, and some are missing; sequencing was by immunoSEQ multiplex PCR. The sample yields tens of thousands of clones, 82% seen once. The V segment lost 8 bases and the J segment 4 bases; nucleotides outside the gene matches: 14. The germline CDR1 and CDR2 sequences are SQVTM and ANQGSEA. The CDR3 runs to 16 residues. The sequence came from a human patient who received a liver transplant. The graft donor may account for some of the T cells. V gene TRBV29-1 combines with J gene TRBJ2-1, with TRBD2 matching over 10 bases. Material: CD4+ T cells from blood, obtained 45 to 46 months after liver transplant. CDR3 bases: TGCAGCTCCTTCTCTGTTTTAGCGGGAGGTTACAATGAGCAGTTCTTC. Its protein product is CSSFSVLAGGYNEQFF.